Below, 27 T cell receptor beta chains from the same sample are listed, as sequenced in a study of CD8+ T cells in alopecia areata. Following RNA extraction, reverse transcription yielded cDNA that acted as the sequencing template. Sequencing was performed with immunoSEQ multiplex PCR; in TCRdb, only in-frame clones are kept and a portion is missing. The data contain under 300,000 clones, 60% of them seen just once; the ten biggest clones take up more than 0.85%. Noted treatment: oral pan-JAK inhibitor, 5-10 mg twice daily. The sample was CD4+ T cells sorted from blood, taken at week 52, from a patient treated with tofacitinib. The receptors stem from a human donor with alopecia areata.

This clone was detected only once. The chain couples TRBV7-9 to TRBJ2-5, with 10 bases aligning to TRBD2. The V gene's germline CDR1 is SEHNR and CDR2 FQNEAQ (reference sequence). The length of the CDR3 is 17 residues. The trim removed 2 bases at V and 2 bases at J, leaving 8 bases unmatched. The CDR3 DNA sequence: TGTGCCAGCAGCTTACGCCTAGCGGGGGCCGTACAAGAGACCCAGTACTTC. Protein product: CASSLRLAGAVQETQYF.

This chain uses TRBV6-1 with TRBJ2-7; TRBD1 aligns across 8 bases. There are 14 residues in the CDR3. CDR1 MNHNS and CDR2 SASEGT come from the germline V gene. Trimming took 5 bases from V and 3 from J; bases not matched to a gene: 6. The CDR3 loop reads CASSNWDRSYEQYF. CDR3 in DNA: TGTGCCAGCAGTAATTGGGACAGGAGCTACGAGCAGTACTTC.

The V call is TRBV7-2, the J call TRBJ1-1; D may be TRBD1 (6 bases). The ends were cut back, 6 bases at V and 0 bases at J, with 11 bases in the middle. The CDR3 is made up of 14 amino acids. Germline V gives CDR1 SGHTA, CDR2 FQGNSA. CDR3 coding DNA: TGTGCCAGCAGAATAAACAGGGTGAACACTGAAGCTTTCTTT. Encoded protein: CASRINRVNTEAFF. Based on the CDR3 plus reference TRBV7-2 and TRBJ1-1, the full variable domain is GAGVSQSPSNKVTEKGKDVELRCDPISGHTALYWYRQSLGQGLEFLIYFQGNSAPDKSGLPSDRFSAERTGGSVSTLTIQRTQQEDSAVYLCASRINRVNTEAFFGQGTRLTVV.

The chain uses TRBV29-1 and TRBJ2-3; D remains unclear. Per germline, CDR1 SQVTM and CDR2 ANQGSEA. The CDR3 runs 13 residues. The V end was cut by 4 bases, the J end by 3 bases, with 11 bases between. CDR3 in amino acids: CSVVDVRTDTQYF. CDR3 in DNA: TGCAGCGTTGTGGATGTCCGGACAGATACGCAGTATTTT.

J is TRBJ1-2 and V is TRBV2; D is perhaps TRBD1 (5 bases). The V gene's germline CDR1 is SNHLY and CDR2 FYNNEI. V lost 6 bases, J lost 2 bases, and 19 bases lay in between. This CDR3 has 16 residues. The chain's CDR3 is CASRIGTGRRNYGYTF. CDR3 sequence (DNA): TGTGCCAGCAGAATTGGGACCGGCAGAAGAAACTATGGCTACACCTTC.

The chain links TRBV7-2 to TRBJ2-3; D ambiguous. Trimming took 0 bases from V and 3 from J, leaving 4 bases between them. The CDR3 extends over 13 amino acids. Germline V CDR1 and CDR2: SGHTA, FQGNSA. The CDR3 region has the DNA TGTGCCAGCAGCTTAGCAGTAACAGATACGCAGTATTTT. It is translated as CASSLAVTDTQYF. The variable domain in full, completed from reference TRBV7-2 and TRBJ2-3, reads GAGVSQSPSNKVTEKGKDVELRCDPISGHTALYWYRQSLGQGLEFLIYFQGNSAPDKSGLPSDRFSAERTGGSVSTLTIQRTQQEDSAVYLCASSLAVTDTQYFGPGTRLTVL.

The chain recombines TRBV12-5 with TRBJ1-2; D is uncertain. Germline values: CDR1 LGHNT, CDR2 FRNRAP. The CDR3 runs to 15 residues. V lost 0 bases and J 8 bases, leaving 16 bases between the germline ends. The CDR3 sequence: CASGLVLAGLGGYTF. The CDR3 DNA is TGTGCTAGTGGTTTGGTACTAGCAGGTCTGGGAGGCTACACCTTC.

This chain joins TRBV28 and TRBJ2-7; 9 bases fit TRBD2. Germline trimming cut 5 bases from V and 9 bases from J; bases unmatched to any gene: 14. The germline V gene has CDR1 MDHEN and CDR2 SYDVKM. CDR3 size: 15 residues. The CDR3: CASSTPGTSSIPQYF. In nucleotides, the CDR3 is TGTGCCAGCAGTACGCCCGGGACTAGCTCGATCCCGCAGTACTTC.

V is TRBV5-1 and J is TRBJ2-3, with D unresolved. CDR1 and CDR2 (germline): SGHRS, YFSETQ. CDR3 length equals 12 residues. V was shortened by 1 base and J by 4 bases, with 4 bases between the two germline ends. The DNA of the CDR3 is TGCGCCAGCAGCTTGCAGCCAGATACGCAGTATTTT. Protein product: CASSLQPDTQYF.

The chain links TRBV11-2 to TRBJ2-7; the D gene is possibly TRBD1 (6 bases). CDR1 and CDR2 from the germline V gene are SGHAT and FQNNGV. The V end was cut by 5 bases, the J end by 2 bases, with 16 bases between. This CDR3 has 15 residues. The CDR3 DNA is TGTGCCAGCAGCGGAACGGACAGACCCACCTACGAGCAGTACTTC. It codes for CASSGTDRPTYEQYF.

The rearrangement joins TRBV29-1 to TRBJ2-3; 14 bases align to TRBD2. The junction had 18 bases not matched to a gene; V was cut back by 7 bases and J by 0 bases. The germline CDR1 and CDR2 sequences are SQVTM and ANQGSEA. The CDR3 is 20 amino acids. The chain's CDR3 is CSAKGGSPGTSGGSTDTQYF. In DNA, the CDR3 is TGCAGCGCCAAAGGGGGCAGTCCCGGGACTAGCGGGGGAAGCACAGATACGCAGTATTTT.

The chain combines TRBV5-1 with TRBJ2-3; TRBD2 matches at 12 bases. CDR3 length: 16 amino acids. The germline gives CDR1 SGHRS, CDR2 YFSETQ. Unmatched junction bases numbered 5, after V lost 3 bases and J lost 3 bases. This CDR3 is CASSSGLAGFTDTQYF. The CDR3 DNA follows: TGCGCCAGCAGCTCCGGACTAGCGGGGTTTACAGATACGCAGTATTTT.

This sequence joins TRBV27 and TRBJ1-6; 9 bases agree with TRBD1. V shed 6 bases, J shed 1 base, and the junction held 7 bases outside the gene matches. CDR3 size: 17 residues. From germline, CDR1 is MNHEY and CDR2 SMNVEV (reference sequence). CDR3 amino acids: CASRINRGRSYNSPLHF. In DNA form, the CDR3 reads TGTGCCAGCAGAATTAACAGGGGGCGGTCCTATAATTCACCCCTCCACTTT.

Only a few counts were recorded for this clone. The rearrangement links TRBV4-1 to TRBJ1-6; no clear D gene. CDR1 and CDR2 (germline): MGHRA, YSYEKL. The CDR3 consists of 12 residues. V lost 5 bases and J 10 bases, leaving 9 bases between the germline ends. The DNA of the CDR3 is TGCGCCAGCAGCTCGGTAGACTCACCCCTCCACTTT. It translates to CASSSVDSPLHF.

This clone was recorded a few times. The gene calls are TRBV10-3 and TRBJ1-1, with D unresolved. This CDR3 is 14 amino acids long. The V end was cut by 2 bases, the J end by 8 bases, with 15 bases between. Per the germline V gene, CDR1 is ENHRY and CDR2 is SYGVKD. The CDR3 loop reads CAISEQNTGGEAFF. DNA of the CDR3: TGTGCCATCAGTGAGCAAAACACGGGTGGAGAAGCTTTCTTT.

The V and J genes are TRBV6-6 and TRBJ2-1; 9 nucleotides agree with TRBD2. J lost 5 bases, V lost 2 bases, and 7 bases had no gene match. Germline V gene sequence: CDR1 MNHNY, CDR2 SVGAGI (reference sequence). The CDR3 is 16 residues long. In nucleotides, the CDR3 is TGTGCCAGCAGTTACCCCAAGCGGGGGGCCCACAATGAGCAGTTCTTC. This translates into CASSYPKRGAHNEQFF.

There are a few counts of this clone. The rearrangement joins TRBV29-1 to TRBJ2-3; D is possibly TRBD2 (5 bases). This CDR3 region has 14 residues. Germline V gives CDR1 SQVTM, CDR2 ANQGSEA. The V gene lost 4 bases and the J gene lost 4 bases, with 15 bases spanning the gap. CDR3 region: CSVGGGVGADTQYF. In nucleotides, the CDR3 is TGCAGCGTTGGAGGCGGAGTCGGGGCAGATACGCAGTATTTT.

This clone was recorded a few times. CDR3 sequence reads: CASSLVAAERAEAFF. The CDR3 DNA sequence: TGTGCCAGCAGCTTAGTGGCTGCTGAACGCGCTGAAGCTTTCTTT. The genes are TRBV11-2 and TRBJ1-1, with no clear D. CDR3 length: 15 residues. Germline V gene data show CDR1 as SGHAT and CDR2 as FQNNGV. With 1 base removed from V and 6 bases from J, the gap between germline ends came to 15 bases.

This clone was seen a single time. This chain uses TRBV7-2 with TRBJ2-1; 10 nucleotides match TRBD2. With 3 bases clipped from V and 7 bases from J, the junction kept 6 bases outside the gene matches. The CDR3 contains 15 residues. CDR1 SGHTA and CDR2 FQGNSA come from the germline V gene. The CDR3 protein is CASSFSGGLGNEQFF. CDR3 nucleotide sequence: TGTGCCAGCAGCTTTAGCGGGGGGCTTGGGAATGAGCAGTTCTTC. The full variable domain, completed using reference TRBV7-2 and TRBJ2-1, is GAGVSQSPSNKVTEKGKDVELRCDPISGHTALYWYRQSLGQGLEFLIYFQGNSAPDKSGLPSDRFSAERTGGSVSTLTIQRTQQEDSAVYLCASSFSGGLGNEQFFGPGTRLTVL.

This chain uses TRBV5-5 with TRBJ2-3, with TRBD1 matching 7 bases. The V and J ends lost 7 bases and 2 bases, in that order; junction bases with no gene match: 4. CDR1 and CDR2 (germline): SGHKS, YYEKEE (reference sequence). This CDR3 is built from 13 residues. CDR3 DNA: TGTGCCAGCCGAGGGACAGCCACAGATACGCAGTATTTT. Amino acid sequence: CASRGTATDTQYF.

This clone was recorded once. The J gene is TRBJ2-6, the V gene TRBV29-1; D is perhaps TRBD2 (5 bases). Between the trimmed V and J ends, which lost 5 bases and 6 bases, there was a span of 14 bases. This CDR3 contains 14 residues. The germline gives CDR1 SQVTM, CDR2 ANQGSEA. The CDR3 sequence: CSVPGNSEANVLTF. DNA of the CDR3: TGCAGCGTTCCCGGGAACTCAGAGGCCAACGTCCTGACTTTC.

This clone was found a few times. The CDR3 sequence is CASSLVSNQPQHF. The CDR3 region has the DNA TGTGCCAGCAGCTTAGTTAGCAATCAGCCCCAGCATTTT. The genes are TRBV7-2 and TRBJ1-5; D is unresolved. Germline V gene data show CDR1 as SGHTA and CDR2 as FQGNSA. Trimming stripped 1 base from V and 0 bases from J, with 1 base between. This CDR3 comprises 13 residues.

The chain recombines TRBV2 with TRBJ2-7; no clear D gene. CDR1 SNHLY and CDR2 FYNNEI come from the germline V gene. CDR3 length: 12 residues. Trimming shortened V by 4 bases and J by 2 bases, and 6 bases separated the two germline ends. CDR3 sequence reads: CASSGWTYEQYF. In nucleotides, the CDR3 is TGTGCCAGCAGTGGGTGGACCTACGAGCAGTACTTC.

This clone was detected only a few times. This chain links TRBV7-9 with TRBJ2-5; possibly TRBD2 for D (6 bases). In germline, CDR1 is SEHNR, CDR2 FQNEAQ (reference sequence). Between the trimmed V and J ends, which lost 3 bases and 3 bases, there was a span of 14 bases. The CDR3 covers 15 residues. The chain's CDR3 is CASSFGAGEEETQYF. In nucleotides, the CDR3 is TGTGCCAGCAGCTTCGGAGCGGGTGAAGAAGAGACCCAGTACTTC.

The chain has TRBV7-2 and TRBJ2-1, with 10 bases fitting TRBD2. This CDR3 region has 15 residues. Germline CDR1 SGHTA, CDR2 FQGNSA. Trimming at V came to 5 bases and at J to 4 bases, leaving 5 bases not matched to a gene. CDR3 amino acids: CASSPLLAGYNEQFF. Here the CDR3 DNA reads TGTGCCAGCAGCCCCCTACTAGCGGGGTACAATGAGCAGTTCTTC. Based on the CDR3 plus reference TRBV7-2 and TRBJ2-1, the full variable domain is GAGVSQSPSNKVTEKGKDVELRCDPISGHTALYWYRQSLGQGLEFLIYFQGNSAPDKSGLPSDRFSAERTGGSVSTLTIQRTQQEDSAVYLCASSPLLAGYNEQFFGPGTRLTVL.

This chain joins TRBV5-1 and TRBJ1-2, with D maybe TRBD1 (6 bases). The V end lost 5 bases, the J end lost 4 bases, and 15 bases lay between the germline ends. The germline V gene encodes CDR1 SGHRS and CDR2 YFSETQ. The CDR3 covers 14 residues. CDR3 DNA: TGCGCCAGCAGTCCAGGGGCAGACCTCTATGGCTACACCTTC. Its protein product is CASSPGADLYGYTF.

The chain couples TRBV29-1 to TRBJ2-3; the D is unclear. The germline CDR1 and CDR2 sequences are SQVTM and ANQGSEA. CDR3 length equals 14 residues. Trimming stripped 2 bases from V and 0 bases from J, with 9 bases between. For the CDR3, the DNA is TGCAGCGTTGAAATCAGCAGCAGCACAGATACGCAGTATTTT. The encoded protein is CSVEISSSTDTQYF.